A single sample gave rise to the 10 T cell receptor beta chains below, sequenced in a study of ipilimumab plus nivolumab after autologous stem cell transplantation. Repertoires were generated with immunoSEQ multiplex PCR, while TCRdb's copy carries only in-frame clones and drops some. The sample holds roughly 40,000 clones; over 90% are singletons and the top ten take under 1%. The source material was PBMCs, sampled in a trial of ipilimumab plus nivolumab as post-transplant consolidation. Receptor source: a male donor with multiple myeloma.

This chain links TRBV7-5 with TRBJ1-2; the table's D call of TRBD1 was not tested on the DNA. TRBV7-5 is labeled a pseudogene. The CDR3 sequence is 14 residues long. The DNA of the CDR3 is TGTGTCAGAAGCTTAGTTCAGGAAAACTATGGCTACACCTTC. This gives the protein CVRSLVQENYGYTF.

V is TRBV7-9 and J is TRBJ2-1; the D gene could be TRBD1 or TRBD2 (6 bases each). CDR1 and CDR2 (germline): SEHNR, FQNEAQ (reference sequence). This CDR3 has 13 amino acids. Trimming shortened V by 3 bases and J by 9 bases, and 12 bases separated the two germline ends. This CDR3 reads CASSFWGASEQFF. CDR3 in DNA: TGTGCCAGCAGCTTCTGGGGGGCCTCTGAGCAGTTCTTC.

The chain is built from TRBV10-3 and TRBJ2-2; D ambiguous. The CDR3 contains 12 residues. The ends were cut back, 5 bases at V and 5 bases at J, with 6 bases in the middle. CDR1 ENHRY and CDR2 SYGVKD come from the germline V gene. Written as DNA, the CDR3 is TGTGCCATCAGTAGCTTGACCGGGGAGCTGTTTTTT. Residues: CAISSLTGELFF.

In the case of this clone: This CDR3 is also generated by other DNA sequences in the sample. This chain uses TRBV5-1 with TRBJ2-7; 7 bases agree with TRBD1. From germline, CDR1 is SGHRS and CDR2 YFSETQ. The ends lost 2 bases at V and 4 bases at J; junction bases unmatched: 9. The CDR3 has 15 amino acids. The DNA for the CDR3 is TGCGCCAGCAGCTTCAGATACAGGGGCAGGTACGAGCAGTACTTC. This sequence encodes CASSFRYRGRYEQYF.

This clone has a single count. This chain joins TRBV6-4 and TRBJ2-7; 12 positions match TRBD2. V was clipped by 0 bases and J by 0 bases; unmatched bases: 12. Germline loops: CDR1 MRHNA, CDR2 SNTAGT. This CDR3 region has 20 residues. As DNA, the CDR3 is TGTGCCAGCAGTGACTCTCGACTAGCGGGAGTCCGAATCAGCTCCTACGAGCAGTACTTC. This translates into CASSDSRLAGVRISSYEQYF.

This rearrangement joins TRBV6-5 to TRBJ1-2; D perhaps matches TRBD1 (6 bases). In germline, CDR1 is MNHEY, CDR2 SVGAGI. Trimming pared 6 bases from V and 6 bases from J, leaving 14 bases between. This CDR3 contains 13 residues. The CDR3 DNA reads TGTGCCAGCAGCCGTGGACAGAGCCATGGCTACACCTTC. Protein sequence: CASSRGQSHGYTF.

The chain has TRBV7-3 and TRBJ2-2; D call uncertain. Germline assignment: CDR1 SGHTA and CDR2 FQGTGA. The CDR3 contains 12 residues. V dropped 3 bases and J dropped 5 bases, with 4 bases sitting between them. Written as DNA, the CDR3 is TGTGCCAGCAGCTTCATAACCGGGGAGCTGTTTTTT. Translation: CASSFITGELFF.

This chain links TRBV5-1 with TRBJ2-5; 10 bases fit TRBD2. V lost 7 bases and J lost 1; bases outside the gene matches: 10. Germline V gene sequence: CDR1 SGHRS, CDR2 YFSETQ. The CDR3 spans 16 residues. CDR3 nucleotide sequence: TGCGCCAGCTCCTCGGAGGCTAGCGGGAGCCAAGAGACCCAGTACTTC. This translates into CASSSEASGSQETQYF.

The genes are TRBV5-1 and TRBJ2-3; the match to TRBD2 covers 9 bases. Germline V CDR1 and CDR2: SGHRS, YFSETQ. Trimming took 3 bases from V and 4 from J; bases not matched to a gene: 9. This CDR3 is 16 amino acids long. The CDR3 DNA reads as TGCGCCAGCAGCTCGGAGGCGGGGGGGTTCCCAGATACGCAGTATTTT. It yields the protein CASSSEAGGFPDTQYF.

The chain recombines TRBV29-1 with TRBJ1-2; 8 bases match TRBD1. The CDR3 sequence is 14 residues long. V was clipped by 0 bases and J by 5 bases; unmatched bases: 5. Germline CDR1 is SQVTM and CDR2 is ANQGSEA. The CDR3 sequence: CSVEDPGQGYGYTF. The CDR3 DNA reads TGCAGCGTTGAAGATCCCGGACAGGGATATGGCTACACCTTC.